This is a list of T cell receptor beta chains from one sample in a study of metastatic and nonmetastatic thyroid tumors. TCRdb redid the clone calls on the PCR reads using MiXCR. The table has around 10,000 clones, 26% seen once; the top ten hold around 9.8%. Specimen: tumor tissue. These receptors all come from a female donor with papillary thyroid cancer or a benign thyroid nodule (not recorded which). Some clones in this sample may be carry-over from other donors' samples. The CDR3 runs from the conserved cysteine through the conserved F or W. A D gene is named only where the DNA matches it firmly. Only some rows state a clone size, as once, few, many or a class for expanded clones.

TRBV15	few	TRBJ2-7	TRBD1	TGTGCCACCAGCAGAGACCACCGGGACAGGCACTTC	CATSRDHRDRHF
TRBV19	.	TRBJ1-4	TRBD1	TGTGCCAGTAGTGTACGGGGACAGGAAAAACTGTTTTTT	CASSVRGQEKLFF
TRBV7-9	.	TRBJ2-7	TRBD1	TGTGCCAGCAGCTCACAGGGGTCCCTTTCCTACGAGCAGTACTTC	CASSSQGSLSYEQYF
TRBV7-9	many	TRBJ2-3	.	TGTGCCAGCAGCTTAGGGGGTCGGAAGGCAGATACGCAGTATTTT	CASSLGGRKADTQYF
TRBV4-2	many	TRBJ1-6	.	TGTGCCAGCAGCCAAGAGTTGTACAGGAGTAATTCACCCCTCCACTTT	CASSQELYRSNSPLHF
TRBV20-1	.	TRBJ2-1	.	TGCAGTGCGAGCCGCTCGAGCTCCTACAATGAGCAGTTCTTC	CSASRSSSYNEQFF
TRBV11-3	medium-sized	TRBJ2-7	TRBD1	TGTGCCAGCAGCGTATCCCGACAGGGTTCCTACGAGCAGTACTTC	CASSVSRQGSYEQYF
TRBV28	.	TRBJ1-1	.	TGTGCCAGCAGTTCGATTACCAACCTGCTAATGAACACTGAAGCTTTCTTT	CASSSITNLLMNTEAFF
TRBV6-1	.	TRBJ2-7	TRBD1	TGTGCCAGCAGTGAAATGACAGGGGGCAAGCAGTACTTC	CASSEMTGGKQYF
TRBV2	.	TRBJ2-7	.	TGTGCCAGCTTAATGGACCCCTACGAGCAGTACTTC	CASLMDPYEQYF
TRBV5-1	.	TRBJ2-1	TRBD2	TGCGCCAGCAGCTTAGGACTAGCGGGACACGAGCAGTTCTTC	CASSLGLAGHEQFF
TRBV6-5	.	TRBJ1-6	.	TGTGCCAGCAGTTTAAGACAGCTCCTCTATAATTCACCCCTCCACTTT	CASSLRQLLYNSPLHF
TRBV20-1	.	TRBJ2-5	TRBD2	TGCAGTGCTAGAGTCGGGGGAGGGCAAGAGACCCAGTACTTC	CSARVGGGQETQYF
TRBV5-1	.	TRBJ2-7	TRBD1	TGCGCCAGCAGCTTGGCCCCGGGACAGGACTACGAGCAGTACTTC	CASSLAPGQDYEQYF
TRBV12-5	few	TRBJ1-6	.	TGTGCTAGTGGCAGGGACGGGACGAATTCACCCCTCCACTTT	CASGRDGTNSPLHF
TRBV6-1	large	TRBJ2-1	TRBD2	TGTGCCAGCACAAATAGAGGGAGGGCCATAAGTGAGCAGTTCTTC	CASTNRGRAISEQFF
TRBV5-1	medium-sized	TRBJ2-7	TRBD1	TGCGCCAGCAGTTCGCTGACAGGGGCGTCCTACGAGCAGTACTTC	CASSSLTGASYEQYF
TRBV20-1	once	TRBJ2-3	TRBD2	TGCAGTGCTGGATATCTAGCGGACCTCACAGATACGCAGTATTTT	CSAGYLADLTDTQYF
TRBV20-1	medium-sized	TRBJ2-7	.	TGCAGTGCTAACAGTAGAAACTCCTACGAGCAGTACTTC	CSANSRNSYEQYF
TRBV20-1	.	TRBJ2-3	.	TGCAGTGCCACATCTTTCCTACCCGCCTCAGATACGCAGTATTTT	CSATSFLPASDTQYF
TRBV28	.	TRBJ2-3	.	TGTGCCAGCAGTCCCCCCGGAGTCACAGATACGCAGTACTTT	CASSPPGVTDTQYF
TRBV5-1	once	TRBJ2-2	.	TGCGCCAGCAGACTGCCTGCGGCCGGGGAGCTGTTTTTT	CASRLPAAGELFF
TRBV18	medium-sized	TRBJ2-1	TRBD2	TGTGCCAGCTCACCTTGGACTAGCGGGAATGAGCAGTTCTTC	CASSPWTSGNEQFF
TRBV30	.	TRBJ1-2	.	TGTGCCTGGAGTGTACGATTCTATGGCTACACCTTC	CAWSVRFYGYTF
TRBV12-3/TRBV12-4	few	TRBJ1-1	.	TGTGCCAGCAGTAGGGGAGAAGGCACTGAAGCTTTCTTT	CASSRGEGTEAFF
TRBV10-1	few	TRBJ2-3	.	TGCGCCAGCAGCGACGGTACAGATACGCAGTATTTT	CASSDGTDTQYF
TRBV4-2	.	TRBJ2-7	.	TGTGCCAGCAGCCAAGTCGGGACAACCTCCGAGCAGTACTTC	CASSQVGTTSEQYF
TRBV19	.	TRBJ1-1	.	TGTGCCAGTAGCCAGAAGGTGAACACTGAAGCTTTCTTT	CASSQKVNTEAFF
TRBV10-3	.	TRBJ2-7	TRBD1	TGTGCCATCAGTGTCGGGACAGGGGACGAGCAGTACTTC	CAISVGTGDEQYF
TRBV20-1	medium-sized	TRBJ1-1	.	TGCAGTGCTAGAAAAAACGCGGGGGGGAACACTGAAGCTTTCTTT	CSARKNAGGNTEAFF
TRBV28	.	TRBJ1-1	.	TGTGCCAGCAGGGAAAGGAACACTGAAGCTTTCTTT	CASRERNTEAFF
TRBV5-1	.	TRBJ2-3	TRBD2	TGCGCCAGCAGCTCGACTAGCGGGAGAACAGATACGCAGTATTTT	CASSSTSGRTDTQYF
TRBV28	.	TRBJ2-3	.	TGTGCCAGCAGTTCCCCCCCAGAACTCACAGATACGCAGTATTTT	CASSSPPELTDTQYF
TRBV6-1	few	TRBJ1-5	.	TGTGCCAGCAGCGAGAACAGGGTCAATCAGCCCCAGCATTTT	CASSENRVNQPQHF
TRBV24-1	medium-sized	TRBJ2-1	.	TGTGCCACCAGTGCAGGCACAGCACCTTACAATGAGCAGTTCTTC	CATSAGTAPYNEQFF
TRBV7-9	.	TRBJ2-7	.	TGTGCCAGCAGCTCAAGGGGGAGCCTCCCAAAGCAGTACTTC	CASSSRGSLPKQYF
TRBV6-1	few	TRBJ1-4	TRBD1	TGTGCCAGCTCAGGACAGGGGGAGGACGAAAAACTGTTTTTT	CASSGQGEDEKLFF
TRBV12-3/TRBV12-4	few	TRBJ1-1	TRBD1	TGTGCCAGCAGCCTCGGACAGGCCTTTGAAGCTTTCTTT	CASSLGQAFEAFF
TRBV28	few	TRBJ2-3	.	TGTGCCAGCAGTTTGGAGCCGAGCACAGATACGCAGTATTTT	CASSLEPSTDTQYF
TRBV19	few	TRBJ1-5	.	TGTGCCAGTAGTATACAGGATTTCGGCACAGGGCACCAGCCCCAGCATTTT	CASSIQDFGTGHQPQHF
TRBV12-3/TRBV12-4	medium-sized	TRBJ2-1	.	TGTGCCAGCGCCCGTGGGGAGACTAGAACAGTTAATGAGCAGTTCTTC	CASARGETRTVNEQFF
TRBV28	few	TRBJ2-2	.	TGTGCCAGCACCACCCCGCGGAGGTCAGGGGGGGAGCTGTTTTTT	CASTTPRRSGGELFF
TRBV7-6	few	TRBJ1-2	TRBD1	TGTGCCAGCAGCACGGGGACAGGGGGCGCATATGGCTACACCTTC	CASSTGTGGAYGYTF
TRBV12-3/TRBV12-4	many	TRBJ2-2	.	TGTGCCAGTCGGACACCTAACACCGGGGAGCTGTTTTTT	CASRTPNTGELFF
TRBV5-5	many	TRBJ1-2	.	TGTGCCAGCAGAACCACGCCTGACAGGCCCGGGGGGGGCTACACCTTC	CASRTTPDRPGGGYTF
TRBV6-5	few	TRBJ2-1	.	TGTGCCAGCAGTTACTCGGGAGAGCAGTTCTTC	CASSYSGEQFF